The T cell receptor (beta chain) under discussion was sequenced for a study of T cells after somatic rescue of genetic block. The V gene lost 2 bases and the J gene lost 4 bases, with 14 bases spanning the gap. Germline CDR1 reads LGHNT; CDR2 reads FRNRAP. The CDR3 runs to 16 residues. Sequencing was performed with immunoSEQ multiplex PCR; in TCRdb, only in-frame clones are kept and a portion is missing. The sample shows approximately 110,000 clones, about 93% of them seen only once. The rearrangement joins TRBV12-5 to TRBJ1-4; D gene unclear. Input material: peripheral blood mononuclear cells (PBMCs). The receptor's source is a woman between 18 and 29 years old. This chain's CDR3 is CASGLMGFTGNEKLFF. CDR3 coding DNA: TGTGCTAGTGGTTTGATGGGGTTTACGGGTAATGAAAAACTGTTTTTT. Together with reference TRBV12-5 and TRBJ1-4, the CDR3 gives the full variable domain: DARVTQTPRHKVTEMGQEVTMRCQPILGHNTVFWYRQTMMQGLELLAYFRNRAPLDDSGMPKDRFSAEMPDATLATLKIQPSEPRDSAVYFCASGLMGFTGNEKLFFGSGTQLSVL.